This TCR beta chain is from a study of T cell repertoires in urothelial bladder cancer. Looking at the study overall: A few lesions each were cT0, cTa, cT1, and cT2 or greater. General study findings and limits: Benign specimens had a median roughly 12% infiltrating lymphocyte percentage.

This CDR3 comprises 14 residues. Germline V CDR1 and CDR2: SQVTM, ANQGSEA. V was pared by 6 bases and J by 4 bases, with 9 bases of the junction left unmatched. Remarks on this clone: As yet, its antigen is unknown.

The protocol was immunoSEQ multiplex PCR, while the TCRdb copy is restricted to in-frame clones and leaves out a portion. The profile shows 13,000 or so clones, around 64% of them singletons. The sequence was collected from a human donor with urothelial carcinoma. The sequencing input was tumor-infiltrating cells from bladder cancer. The chain has TRBV29-1 and TRBJ2-1; 7 nucleotides align to TRBD1. The chain's CDR3 is CSVPGTVIYNEQFF. The CDR3 DNA follows: TGCAGCGTCCCCGGGACAGTTATTTACAATGAGCAGTTCTTC.